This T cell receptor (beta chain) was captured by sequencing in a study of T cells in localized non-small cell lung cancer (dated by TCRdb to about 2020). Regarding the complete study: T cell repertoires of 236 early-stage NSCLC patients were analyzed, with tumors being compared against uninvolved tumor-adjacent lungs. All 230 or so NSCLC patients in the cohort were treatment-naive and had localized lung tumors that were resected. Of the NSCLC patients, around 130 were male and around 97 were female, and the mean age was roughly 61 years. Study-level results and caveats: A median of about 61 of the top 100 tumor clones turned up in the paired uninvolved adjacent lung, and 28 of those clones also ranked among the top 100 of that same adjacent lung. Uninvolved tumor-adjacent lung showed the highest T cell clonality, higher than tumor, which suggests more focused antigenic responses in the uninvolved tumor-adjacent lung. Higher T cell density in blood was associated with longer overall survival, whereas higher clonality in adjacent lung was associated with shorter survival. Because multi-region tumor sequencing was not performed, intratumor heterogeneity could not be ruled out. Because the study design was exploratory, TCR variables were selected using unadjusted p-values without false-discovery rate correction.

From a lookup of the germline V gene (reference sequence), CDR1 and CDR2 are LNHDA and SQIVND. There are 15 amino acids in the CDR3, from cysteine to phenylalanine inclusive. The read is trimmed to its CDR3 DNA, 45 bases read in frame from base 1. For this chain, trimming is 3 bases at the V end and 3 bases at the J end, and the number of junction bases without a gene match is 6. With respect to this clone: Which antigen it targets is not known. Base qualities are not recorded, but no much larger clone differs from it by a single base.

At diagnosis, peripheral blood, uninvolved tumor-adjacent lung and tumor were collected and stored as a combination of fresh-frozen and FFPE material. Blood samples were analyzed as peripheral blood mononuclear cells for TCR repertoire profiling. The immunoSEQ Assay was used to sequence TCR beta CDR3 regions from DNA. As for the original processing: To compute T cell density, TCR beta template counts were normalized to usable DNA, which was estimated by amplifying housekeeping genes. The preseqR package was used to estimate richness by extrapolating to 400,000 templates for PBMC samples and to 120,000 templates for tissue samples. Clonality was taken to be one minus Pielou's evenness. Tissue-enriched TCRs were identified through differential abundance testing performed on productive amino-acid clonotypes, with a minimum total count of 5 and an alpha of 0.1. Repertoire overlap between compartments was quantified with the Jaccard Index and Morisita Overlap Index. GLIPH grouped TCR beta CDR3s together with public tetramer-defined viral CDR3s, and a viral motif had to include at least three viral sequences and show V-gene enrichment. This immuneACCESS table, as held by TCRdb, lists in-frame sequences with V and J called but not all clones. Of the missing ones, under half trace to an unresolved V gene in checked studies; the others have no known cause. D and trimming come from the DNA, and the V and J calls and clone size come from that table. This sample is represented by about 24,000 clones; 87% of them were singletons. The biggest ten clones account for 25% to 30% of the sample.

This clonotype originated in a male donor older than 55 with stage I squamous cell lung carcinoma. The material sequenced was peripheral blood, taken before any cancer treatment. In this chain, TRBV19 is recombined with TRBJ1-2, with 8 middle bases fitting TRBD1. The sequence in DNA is TGTGCCAGTAGTATCAGGGGGCGCGAAGACTATGGCTACACCTTC. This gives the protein CASSIRGREDYGYTF.